Below are 10 T cell receptor beta chains sequenced from a single sample in a study of Ad26.COV2.S vaccination and SARS-CoV-2 variants. Only in-frame clones appear in the TCRdb table, and some are missing; sequencing was by immunoSEQ multiplex PCR. Here the sample spans approximately 360,000 clones, about four fifths being singletons. Sample treatment: over 15 received Ad26.COV2.S at low or high dose, single or two shots; 5 received placebo; per-sample allocation not given. The samples were gathered on day 63 after the first injection of vaccine or placebo. Here the sequenced sample was peripheral blood, taken in a trial of Ad26.COV2.S vaccine versus placebo. These receptors originate from a person aged 18-60 years who received the Ad26.COV2.S COVID-19 vaccine or a placebo.

The V gene is TRBV5-1, the J gene TRBJ1-1; TRBD1 might be the D (5 bases). This CDR3 spans 15 amino acids. Trimming removed 1 base at V and 3 bases at J, with 13 bases between. CDR1 and CDR2 (germline): SGHRS, YFSETQ. DNA for the CDR3: TGCGCCAGCAGCTTGTTCTCAGGGTCGGACACTGAAGCTTTCTTT. This encodes CASSLFSGSDTEAFF.

CDR3 nucleotides: TGTGCCAGCAGCAAAGCTGAACTCAGGACAGGGGCTGCAACTAATGAAAAACTGTTTTTT. Its translation is CASSKAELRTGAATNEKLFF. The chain has TRBV21-1 and TRBJ1-4; TRBD1 was called by the table and not checked on the DNA. TRBV21-1 is given as a pseudogene. The CDR3 runs to 20 residues.

V is TRBV6-5 and J is TRBJ1-2; D is perhaps TRBD1 (6 bases). The germline CDR1 and CDR2 sequences are MNHEY and SVGAGI. The ends were cut back, 6 bases at V and 5 bases at J, with 13 bases in the middle. The CDR3 extends over 13 amino acids. The CDR3 here is CASSQGIRYGYTF. CDR3 bases: TGTGCCAGCAGCCAGGGGATACGGTATGGCTACACCTTC.

The chain employs TRBV6-5 and TRBJ2-1; 13 bases fit TRBD2. CDR1 and CDR2 (germline): MNHEY, SVGAGI. V lost 7 bases and J lost 5; bases outside the gene matches: 2. The length of the CDR3 is 14 residues. The CDR3 DNA follows: TGTGCCAGCATTGGGACTAGCGGGGACAATGAGCAGTTCTTC. It is translated as CASIGTSGDNEQFF.

The J gene is TRBJ1-1, the V gene TRBV5-5, with TRBD1 as a possible D gene (6 bases). Looked up from germline, CDR1 is SGHKS and CDR2 is YYEKEE (reference sequence). The CDR3 runs to 14 residues. V was clipped by 5 bases and J by 5 bases, with 16 bases between them. The CDR3 DNA is TGTGCCAGCAGGCCATTCAACAGGGATACTGAAGCTTTCTTT. It specifies CASRPFNRDTEAFF.

The chain links TRBV2 to TRBJ2-3; tentatively, D is TRBD2 (6 bases). The CDR3 spans 14 residues. Looked up from germline, CDR1 is SNHLY and CDR2 is FYNNEI. V was cut by 7 bases and J by 6 bases, with 17 bases left in between. CDR3 in amino acids: CASKAGGIGDTQYF. The CDR3, as DNA: TGTGCCAGCAAGGCTGGCGGGATAGGGGATACGCAGTATTTT.

The chain employs TRBV2 and TRBJ2-1, with a possible D match to TRBD1 (5 bases). The CDR3 extends over 13 amino acids. With 10 bases removed from V and 0 bases from J, the gap between germline ends came to 10 bases. Germline V gives CDR1 SNHLY, CDR2 FYNNEI. CDR3: CATQGSSYNEQFF. CDR3 DNA: TGTGCCACGCAGGGTAGCTCCTACAATGAGCAGTTCTTC.

The chain carries TRBV4-2 and TRBJ2-6, with 8 bases lining up with TRBD1. The trim removed 2 bases at V and 0 bases at J, leaving 0 bases unmatched. This CDR3 comprises 16 residues. Germline assignment: CDR1 LGHNA and CDR2 YNFKEQ. Here the CDR3 DNA reads TGTGCCAGCAGCCAAACAGGGGGCTCTGGGGCCAACGTCCTGACTTTC. It yields the protein CASSQTGGSGANVLTF.

The V and J genes are TRBV27 and TRBJ2-3; 9 bases fit TRBD2. Trimming removed 3 bases from V and 2 bases from J; junction bases left unmatched: 6. This CDR3 contains 16 residues. CDR1 MNHEY and CDR2 SMNVEV come from the germline V gene (reference sequence). DNA for the CDR3: TGTGCCAGCAGTTTGCTGGCTAGCGGGGACACAGATACGCAGTATTTT. Its protein product is CASSLLASGDTDTQYF.

The gene calls are TRBV5-4 and TRBJ2-7; 9 nucleotides line up with TRBD2. The junction had 13 bases not matched to a gene; V was cut back by 4 bases and J by 5 bases. Germline CDR1 SGHNT, CDR2 YYREEE (reference sequence). This CDR3 is 16 amino acids long. The CDR3 is CASSRMLAGGEDEQYF. In DNA, the CDR3 is TGTGCCAGCAGCCGGATGCTTGCGGGAGGGGAGGACGAGCAGTACTTC.